These 5 T cell receptor beta chains were sequenced from one sample in a study of blood T cell repertoires in COVID-19. The table came from immunoSEQ multiplex PCR; TCRdb's copy has only in-frame clones and leaves some out. This table holds hundreds of thousands of clones, 88% found once. The sequenced material came from peripheral blood. The receptor source for this set is a man older than 75 with acute or convalescent COVID-19.

CDR3 nucleotides: TGTGCCAGTAGTATTCAGACTTCCACAGATACGCAGTATTTT. Translated: CASSIQTSTDTQYF. The V and J genes are TRBV19 and TRBJ2-3; the D is unclear. This CDR3 region has 14 residues. In germline, CDR1 is LNHDA, CDR2 SQIVND (reference sequence). The V end lost 3 bases, the J end lost 2 bases, and 9 bases lay between the germline ends.

V gene TRBV2 combines with J gene TRBJ2-1; TRBD2 agrees at 8 bases. This CDR3 has 14 residues. Germline V gene sequence: CDR1 SNHLY, CDR2 FYNNEI. V lost 6 bases, J lost 3 bases, and 4 bases stayed unmatched. CDR3 nucleotides: TGTGCCAGCAGCCTCGGGGGGGACTACAATGAGCAGTTCTTC. Its protein is CASSLGGDYNEQFF.

The chain has TRBV7-8 and TRBJ2-7, with 10 bases identical to TRBD2. From germline, CDR1 is SGHVS and CDR2 FQNEAQ. CDR3 length: 16 amino acids. With 1 base clipped from V and 2 bases from J, the junction kept 5 bases outside the gene matches. CDR3 in DNA: TGTGCCAGCAGCTTAGAGTCTAGCGGGGGCCCCTACGAGCAGTACTTC. Amino acid sequence: CASSLESSGGPYEQYF. The full variable domain, its missing parts supplied by reference TRBV7-8 and TRBJ2-7, is GAGVSQSPRYKVAKRGQDVALRCDPISGHVSLFWYQQALGQGPEFLTYFQNEAQLDKSGLPSDRFFAERPEGSVSTLKIQRTQQEDSAVYLCASSLESSGGPYEQYFGPGTRLTVT.

This rearrangement joins TRBV18 to TRBJ1-1; D is unclear. Germline V gene data show CDR1 as KGHSH and CDR2 as LQKENI. V lost 3 bases and J lost 11, with 16 bases in between. The CDR3 contains 13 residues. As DNA, the CDR3 is TGTGCCAGCTCACCCATCGAGAGGGCGGGGGCTTTCTTT. Amino acids: CASSPIERAGAFF.

This chain uses TRBV6-2 or TRBV6-3 with TRBJ2-7; weak D call: TRBD1 (6 bases). Germline CDR1 is MNHEY and CDR2 is SVGEGT. The V end lost 3 bases, the J end lost 2 bases, and 11 bases lay between the germline ends. The CDR3 loop spans 14 amino acids. The CDR3 loop reads CASSYPTGTYEQYF. The CDR3 nucleotides read TGTGCCAGCAGTTATCCGACAGGAACCTACGAGCAGTACTTC.